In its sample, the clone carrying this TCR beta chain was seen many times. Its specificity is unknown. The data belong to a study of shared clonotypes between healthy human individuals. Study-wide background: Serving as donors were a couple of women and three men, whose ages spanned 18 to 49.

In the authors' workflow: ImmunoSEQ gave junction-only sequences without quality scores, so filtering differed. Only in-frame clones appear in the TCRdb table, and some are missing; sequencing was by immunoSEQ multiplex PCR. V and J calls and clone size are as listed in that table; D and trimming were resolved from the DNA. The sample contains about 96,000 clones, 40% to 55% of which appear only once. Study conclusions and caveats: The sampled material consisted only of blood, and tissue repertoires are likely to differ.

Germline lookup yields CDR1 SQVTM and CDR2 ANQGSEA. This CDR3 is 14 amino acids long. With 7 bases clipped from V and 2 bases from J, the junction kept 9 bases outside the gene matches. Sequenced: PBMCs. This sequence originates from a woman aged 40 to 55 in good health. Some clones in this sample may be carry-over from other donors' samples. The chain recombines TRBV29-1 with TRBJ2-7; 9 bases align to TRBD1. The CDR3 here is CSESRDRAAYEQYF. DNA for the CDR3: TGCAGCGAGAGCCGGGACAGGGCCGCCTACGAGCAGTACTTC.